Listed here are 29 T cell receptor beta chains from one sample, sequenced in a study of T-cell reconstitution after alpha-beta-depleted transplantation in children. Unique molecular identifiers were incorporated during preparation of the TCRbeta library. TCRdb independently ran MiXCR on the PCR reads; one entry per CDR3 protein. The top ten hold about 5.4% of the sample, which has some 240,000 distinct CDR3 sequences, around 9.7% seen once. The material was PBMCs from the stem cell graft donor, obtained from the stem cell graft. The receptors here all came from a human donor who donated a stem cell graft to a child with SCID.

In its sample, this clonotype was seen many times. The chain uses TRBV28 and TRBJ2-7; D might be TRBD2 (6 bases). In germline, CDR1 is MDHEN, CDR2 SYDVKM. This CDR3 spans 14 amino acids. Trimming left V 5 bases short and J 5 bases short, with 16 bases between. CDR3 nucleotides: TGTGCCAGCAGTACCCAAGTACTAGCCAACGAGCAGTACTTC. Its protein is CASSTQVLANEQYF.

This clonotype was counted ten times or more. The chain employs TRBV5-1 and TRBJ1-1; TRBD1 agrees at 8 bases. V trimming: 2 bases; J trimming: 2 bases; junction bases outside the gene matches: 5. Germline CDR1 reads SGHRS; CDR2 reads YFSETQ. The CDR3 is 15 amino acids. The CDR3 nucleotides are TGCGCCAGCAGCTTCGAGGACAGGGTAAACACTGAAGCTTTCTTT. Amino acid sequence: CASSFEDRVNTEAFF.

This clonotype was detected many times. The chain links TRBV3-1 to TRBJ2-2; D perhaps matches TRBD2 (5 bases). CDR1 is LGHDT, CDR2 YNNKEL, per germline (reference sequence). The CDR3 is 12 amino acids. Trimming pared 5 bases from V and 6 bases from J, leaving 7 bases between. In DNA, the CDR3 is TGTGCCAGCAGCGGGAGTCCCGGGGAGCTGTTTTTT. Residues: CASSGSPGELFF.

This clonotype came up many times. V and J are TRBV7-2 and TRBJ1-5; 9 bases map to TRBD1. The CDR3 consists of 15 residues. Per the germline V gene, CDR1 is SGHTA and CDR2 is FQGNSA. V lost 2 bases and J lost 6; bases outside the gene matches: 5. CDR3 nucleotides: TGTGCCAGCAGCTTATTGGGACAGGGATTTCAGCCCCAGCATTTT. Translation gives CASSLLGQGFQPQHF. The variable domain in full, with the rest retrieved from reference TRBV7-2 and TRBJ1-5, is GAGVSQSPSNKVTEKGKDVELRCDPISGHTALYWYRQSLGQGLEFLIYFQGNSAPDKSGLPSDRFSAERTGGSVSTLTIQRTQQEDSAVYLCASSLLGQGFQPQHFGDGTRLSIL.

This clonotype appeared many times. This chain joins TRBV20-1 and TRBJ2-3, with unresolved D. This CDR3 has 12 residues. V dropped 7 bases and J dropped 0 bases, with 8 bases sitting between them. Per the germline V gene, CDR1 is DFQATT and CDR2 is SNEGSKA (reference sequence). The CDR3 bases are TGCAGTGTTCCCGGAAGCACAGATACGCAGTATTTT. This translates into CSVPGSTDTQYF.

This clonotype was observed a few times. CDR3 amino acids: CSALRGSDGYTF. Here the CDR3 DNA reads TGCAGTGCGCTGCGCGGGAGTGATGGCTACACCTTC. The rearrangement joins TRBV20-1 to TRBJ1-2; no clear D. V lost 6 bases, J lost 6 bases, and 14 bases lay in between. This CDR3 is built from 12 residues. CDR1 is DFQATT and CDR2 is SNEGSKA in the germline V gene (reference sequence).

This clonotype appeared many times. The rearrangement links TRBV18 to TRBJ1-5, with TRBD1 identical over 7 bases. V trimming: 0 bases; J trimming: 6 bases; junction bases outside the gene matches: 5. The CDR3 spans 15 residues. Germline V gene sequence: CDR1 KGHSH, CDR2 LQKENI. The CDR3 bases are TGTGCCAGCTCACCACCCGACAGGGTAGGTCAGCCCCAGCATTTT. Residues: CASSPPDRVGQPQHF. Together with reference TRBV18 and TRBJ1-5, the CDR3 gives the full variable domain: NAGVMQNPRHLVRRRGQEARLRCSPMKGHSHVYWYRQLPEEGLKFMVYLQKENIIDESGMPKERFSAEFPKEGPSILRIQQVVRGDSAAYFCASSPPDRVGQPQHFGDGTRLSIL.

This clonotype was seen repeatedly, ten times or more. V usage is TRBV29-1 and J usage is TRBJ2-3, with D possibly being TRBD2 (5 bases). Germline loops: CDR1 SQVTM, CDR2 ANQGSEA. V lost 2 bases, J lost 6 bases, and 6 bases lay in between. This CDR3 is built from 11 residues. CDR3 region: CSVESGDTQYF. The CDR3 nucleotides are TGCAGCGTTGAATCGGGGGATACGCAGTATTTT.

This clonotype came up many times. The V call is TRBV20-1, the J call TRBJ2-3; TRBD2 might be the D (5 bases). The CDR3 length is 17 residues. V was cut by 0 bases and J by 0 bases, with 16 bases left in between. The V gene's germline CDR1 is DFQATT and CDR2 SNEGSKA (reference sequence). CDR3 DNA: TGCAGTGCTAGAGATAGGCGCGCGGGCACTAGCACAGATACGCAGTATTTT. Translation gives CSARDRRAGTSTDTQYF.

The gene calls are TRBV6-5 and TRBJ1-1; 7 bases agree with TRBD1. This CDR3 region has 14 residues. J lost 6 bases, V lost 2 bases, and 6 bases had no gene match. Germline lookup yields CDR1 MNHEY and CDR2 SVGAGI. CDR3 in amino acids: CASSYAGTAPEAFF. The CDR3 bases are TGTGCCAGCAGTTACGCGGGGACAGCCCCTGAAGCTTTCTTT.

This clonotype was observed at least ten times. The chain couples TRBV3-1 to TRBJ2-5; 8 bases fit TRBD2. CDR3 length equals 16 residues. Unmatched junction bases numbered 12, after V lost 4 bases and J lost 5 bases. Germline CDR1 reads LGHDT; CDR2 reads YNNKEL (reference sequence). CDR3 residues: CASSRGLAADGETQYF. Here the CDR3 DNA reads TGTGCCAGCAGCCGTGGACTAGCTGCAGATGGGGAGACCCAGTACTTC.

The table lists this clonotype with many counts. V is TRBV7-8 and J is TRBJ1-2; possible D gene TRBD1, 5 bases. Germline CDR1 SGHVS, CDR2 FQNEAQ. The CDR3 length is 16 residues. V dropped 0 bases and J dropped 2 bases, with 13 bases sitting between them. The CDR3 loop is CASSLAQVPVNYGYTF. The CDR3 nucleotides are TGTGCCAGCAGCTTAGCACAGGTGCCCGTCAACTATGGCTACACCTTC.

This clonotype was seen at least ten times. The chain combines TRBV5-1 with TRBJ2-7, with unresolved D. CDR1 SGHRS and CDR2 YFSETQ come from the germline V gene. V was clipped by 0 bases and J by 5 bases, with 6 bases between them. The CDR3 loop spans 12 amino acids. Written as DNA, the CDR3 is TGCGCCAGCAGCTTGGGGTTCCACGAGCAGTACTTC. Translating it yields CASSLGFHEQYF.

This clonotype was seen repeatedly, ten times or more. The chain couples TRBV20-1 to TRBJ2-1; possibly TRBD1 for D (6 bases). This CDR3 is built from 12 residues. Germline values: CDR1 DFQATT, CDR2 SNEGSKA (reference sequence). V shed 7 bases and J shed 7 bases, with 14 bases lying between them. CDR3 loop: CSVYEGGNEQFF. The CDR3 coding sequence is TGCAGTGTCTACGAAGGGGGTAATGAGCAGTTCTTC.

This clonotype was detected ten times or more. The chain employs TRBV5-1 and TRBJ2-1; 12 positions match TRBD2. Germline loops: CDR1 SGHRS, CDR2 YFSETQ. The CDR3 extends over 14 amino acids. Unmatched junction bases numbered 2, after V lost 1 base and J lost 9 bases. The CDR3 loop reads CASSLQLAGGEQFF. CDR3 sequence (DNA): TGCGCCAGCAGCTTGCAACTAGCGGGGGGTGAGCAGTTCTTC. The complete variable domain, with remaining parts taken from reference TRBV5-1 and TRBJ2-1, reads KAGVTQTPRYLIKTRGQQVTLSCSPISGHRSVSWYQQTPGQGLQFLFEYFSETQRNKGNFPGRFSGRQFSNSRSEMNVSTLELGDSALYLCASSLQLAGGEQFFGPGTRLTVL.

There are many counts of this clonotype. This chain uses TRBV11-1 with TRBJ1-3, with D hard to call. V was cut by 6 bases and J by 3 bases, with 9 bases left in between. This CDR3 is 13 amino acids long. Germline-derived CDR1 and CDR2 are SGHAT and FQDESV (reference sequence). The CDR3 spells CASRQDGGNTIYF. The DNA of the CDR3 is TGTGCCAGCAGGCAAGACGGTGGAAACACCATATATTTT.

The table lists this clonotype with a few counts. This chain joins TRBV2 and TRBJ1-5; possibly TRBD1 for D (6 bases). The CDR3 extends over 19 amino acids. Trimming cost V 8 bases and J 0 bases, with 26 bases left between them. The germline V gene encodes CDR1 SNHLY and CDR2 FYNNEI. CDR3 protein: CASCFIRDTGGFSNQPQHF. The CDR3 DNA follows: TGTGCCAGCTGTTTTATTCGGGACACGGGCGGATTTAGCAATCAGCCCCAGCATTTT.

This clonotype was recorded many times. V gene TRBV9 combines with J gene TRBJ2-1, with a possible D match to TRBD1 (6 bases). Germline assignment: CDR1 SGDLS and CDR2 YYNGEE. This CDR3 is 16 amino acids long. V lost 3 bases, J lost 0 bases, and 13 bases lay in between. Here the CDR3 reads CASSATGSSSYNEQFF. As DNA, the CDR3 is TGTGCCAGCAGCGCGACAGGTTCGAGCTCCTACAATGAGCAGTTCTTC. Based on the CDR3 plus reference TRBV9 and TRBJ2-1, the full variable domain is DSGVTQTPKHLITATGQRVTLRCSPRSGDLSVYWYQQSLDQGLQFLIQYYNGEERAKGNILERFSAQQFPDLHSELNLSSLELGDSALYFCASSATGSSSYNEQFFGPGTRLTVL.

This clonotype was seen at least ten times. DNA of the CDR3: TGCGCCAGCAGCTTACCGCCCGGAACAACTAATGAAAAACTGTTTTTT. Amino acids: CASSLPPGTTNEKLFF. The chain couples TRBV5-1 to TRBJ1-4; D not resolved. Trimming stripped 2 bases from V and 0 bases from J, with 11 bases between. The CDR3 runs to 16 residues. Germline V gives CDR1 SGHRS, CDR2 YFSETQ.

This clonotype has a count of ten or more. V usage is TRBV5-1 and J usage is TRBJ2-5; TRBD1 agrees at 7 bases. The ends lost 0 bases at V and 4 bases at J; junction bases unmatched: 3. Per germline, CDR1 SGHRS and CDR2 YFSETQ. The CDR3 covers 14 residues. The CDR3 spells CASSLERGPETQYF. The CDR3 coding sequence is TGCGCCAGCAGCTTGGAGAGGGGGCCAGAGACCCAGTACTTC.

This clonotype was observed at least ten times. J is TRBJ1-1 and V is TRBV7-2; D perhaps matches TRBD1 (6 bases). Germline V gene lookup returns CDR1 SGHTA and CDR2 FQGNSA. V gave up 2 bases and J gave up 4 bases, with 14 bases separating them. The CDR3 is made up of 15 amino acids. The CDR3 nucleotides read TGTGCCAGCAGCTTATCGGGGGGCCTGGGCACTGAAGCTTTCTTT. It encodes CASSLSGGLGTEAFF.

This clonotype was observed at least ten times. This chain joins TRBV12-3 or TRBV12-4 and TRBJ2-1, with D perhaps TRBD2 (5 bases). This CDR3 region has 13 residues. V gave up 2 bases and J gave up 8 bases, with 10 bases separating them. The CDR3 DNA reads TGTGCCAGCAGTTTACCTTTGCGGGATGAGCAGTTCTTC. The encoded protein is CASSLPLRDEQFF.

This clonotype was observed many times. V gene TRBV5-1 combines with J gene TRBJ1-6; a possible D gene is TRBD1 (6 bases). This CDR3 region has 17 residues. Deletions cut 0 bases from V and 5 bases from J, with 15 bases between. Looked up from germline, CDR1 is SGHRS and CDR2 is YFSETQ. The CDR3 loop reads CASSLDPPDSNNSPLHF. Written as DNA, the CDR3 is TGCGCCAGCAGCTTGGATCCCCCGGACAGTAATAATTCACCCCTCCACTTT.

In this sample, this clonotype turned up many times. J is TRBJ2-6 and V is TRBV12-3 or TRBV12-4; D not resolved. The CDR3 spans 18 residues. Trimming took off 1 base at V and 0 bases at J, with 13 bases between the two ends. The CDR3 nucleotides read TGTGCCAGCAGTTTAGGATGGGTATCCTTCTCTGGGGCCAACGTCCTGACTTTC. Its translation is CASSLGWVSFSGANVLTF.

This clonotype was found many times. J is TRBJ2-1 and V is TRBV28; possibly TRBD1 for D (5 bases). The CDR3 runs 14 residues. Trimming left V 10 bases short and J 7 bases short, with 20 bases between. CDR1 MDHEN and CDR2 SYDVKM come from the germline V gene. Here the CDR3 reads CATLNWSKGNEQFF. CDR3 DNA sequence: TGTGCCACCCTCAATTGGTCCAAGGGGAATGAGCAGTTCTTC.

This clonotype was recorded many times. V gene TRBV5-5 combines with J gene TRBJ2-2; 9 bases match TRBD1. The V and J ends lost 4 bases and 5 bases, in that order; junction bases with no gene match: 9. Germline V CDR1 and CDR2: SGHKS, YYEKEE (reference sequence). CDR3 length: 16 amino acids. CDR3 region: CASSGRGQGVTGELFF. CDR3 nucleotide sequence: TGTGCCAGCAGCGGCCGGGGACAGGGCGTTACCGGGGAGCTGTTTTTT.

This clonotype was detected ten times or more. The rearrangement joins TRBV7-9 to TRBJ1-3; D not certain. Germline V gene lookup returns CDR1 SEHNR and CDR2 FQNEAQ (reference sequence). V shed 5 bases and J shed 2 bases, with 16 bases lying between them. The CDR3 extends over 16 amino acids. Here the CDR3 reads CASSPRRGDPGNTIYF. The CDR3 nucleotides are TGTGCCAGCAGCCCAAGACGGGGAGACCCTGGAAACACCATATATTTT.

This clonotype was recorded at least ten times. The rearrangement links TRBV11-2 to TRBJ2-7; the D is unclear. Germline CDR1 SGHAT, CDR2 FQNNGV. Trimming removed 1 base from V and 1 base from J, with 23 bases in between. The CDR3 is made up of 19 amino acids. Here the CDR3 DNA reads TGTGCCAGCAGCTTAGTACGAATTACGGGTTTGCGAAATTCCTACGAGCAGTACTTC. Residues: CASSLVRITGLRNSYEQYF.

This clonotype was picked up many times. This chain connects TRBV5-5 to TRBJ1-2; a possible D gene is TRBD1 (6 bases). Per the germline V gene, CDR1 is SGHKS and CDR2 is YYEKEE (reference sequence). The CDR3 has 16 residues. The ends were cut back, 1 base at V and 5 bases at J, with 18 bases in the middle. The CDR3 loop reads CASSLRGVGAEYGYTF. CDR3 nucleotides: TGTGCCAGCAGCTTGAGGGGGGTGGGAGCCGAATATGGCTACACCTTC.